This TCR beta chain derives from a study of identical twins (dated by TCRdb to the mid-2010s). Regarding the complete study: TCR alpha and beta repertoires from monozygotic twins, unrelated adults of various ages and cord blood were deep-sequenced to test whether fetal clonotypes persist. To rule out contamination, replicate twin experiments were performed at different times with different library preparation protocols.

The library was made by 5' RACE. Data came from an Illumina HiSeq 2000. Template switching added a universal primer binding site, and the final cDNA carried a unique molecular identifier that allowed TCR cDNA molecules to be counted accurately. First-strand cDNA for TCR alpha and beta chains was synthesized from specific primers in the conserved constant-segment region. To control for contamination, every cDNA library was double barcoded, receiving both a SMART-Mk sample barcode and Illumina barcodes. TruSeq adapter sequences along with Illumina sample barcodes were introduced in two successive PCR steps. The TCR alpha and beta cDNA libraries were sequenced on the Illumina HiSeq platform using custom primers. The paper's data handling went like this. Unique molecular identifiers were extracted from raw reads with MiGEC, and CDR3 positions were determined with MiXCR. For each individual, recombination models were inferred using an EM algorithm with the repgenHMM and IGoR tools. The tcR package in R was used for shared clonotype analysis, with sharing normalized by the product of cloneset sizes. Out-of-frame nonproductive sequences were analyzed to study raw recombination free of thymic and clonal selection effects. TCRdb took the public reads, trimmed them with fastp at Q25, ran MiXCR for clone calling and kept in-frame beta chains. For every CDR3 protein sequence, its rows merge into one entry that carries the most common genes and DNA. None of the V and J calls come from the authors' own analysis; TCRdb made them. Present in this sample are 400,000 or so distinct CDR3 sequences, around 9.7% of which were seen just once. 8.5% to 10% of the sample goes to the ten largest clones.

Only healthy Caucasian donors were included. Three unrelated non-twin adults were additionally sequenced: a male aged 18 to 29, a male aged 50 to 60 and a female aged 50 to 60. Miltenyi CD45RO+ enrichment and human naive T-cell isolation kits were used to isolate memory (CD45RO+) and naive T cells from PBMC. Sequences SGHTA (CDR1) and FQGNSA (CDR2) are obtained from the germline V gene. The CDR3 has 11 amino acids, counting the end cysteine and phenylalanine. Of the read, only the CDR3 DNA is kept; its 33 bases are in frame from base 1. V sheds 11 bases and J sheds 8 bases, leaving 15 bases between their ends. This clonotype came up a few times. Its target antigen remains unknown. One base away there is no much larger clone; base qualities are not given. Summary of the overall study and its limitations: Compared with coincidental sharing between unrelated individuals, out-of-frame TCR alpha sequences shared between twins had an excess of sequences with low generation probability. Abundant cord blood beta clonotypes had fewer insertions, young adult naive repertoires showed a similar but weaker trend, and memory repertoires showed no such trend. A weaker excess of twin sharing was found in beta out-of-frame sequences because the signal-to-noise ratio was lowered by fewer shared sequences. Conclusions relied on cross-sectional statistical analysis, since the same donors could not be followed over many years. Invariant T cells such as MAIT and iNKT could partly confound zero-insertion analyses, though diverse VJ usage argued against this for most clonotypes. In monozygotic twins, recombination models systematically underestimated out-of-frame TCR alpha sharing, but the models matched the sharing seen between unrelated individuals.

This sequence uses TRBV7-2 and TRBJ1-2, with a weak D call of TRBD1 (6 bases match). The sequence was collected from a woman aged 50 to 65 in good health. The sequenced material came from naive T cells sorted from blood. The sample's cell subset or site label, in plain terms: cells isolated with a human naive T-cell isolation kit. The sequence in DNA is TGTGCCGCCCAGGGGATCAACGGCTACACCTTC. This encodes CAAQGINGYTF.